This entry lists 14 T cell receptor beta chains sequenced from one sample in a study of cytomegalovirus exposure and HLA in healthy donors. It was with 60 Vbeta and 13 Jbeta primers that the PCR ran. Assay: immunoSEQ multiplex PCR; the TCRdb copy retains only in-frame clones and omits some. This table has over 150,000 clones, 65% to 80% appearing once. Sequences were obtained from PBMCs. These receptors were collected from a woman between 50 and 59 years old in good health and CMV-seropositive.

The CDR3 loop reads CAISGRGDQPQHF. CDR3 nucleotide sequence: TGTGCCATCAGTGGCAGGGGCGATCAGCCCCAGCATTTT. V and J are TRBV10-3 and TRBJ1-5; D perhaps matches TRBD1 (6 bases). In germline, CDR1 is ENHRY, CDR2 SYGVKD. The CDR3 sequence is 13 residues long. V was shortened by 4 bases and J by 5 bases, with 9 bases between the two germline ends.

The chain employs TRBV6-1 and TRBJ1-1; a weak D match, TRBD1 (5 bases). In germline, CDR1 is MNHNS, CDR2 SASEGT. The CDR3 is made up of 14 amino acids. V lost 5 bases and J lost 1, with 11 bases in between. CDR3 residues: CASSPSQGNTEAFF. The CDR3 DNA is TGTGCCAGCAGTCCGTCGCAGGGGAACACTGAAGCTTTCTTT.

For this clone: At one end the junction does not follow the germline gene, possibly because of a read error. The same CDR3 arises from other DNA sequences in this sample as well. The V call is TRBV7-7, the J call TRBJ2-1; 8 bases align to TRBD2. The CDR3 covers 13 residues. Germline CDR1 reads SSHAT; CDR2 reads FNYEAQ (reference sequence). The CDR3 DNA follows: TGTGCTAGCAGCGAAAGACTAGCGTACGAGCAGTTCTTC. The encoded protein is CASSERLAYEQFF.

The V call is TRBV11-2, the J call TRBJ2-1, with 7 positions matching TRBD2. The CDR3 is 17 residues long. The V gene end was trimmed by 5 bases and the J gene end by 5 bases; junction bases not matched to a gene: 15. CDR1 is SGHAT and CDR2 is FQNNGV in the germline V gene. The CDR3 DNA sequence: TGTGCCAGCAGCGCCCCGGGGGGTCCCGGTCGCAACAATGAGCAGTTCTTC. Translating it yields CASSAPGGPGRNNEQFF.

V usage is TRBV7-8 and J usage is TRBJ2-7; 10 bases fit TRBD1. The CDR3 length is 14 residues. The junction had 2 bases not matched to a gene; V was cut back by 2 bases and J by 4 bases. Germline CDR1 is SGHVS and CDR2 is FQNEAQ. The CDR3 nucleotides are TGTGCCAGCAGCTTAAGACAGGGGGCGTACGAGCAGTACTTC. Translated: CASSLRQGAYEQYF.

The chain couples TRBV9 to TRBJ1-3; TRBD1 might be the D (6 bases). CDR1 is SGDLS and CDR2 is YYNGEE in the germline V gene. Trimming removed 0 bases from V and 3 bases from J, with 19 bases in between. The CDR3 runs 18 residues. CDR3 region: CASSVAGGEGMVGNTIYF. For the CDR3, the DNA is TGTGCCAGCAGCGTAGCGGGGGGCGAAGGGATGGTTGGAAACACCATATATTTT.

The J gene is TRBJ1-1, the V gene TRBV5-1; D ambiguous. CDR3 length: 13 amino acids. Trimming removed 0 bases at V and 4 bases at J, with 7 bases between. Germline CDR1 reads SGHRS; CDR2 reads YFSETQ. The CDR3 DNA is TGCGCCAGCAGCTTGGACGGGTCCACTGAAGCTTTCTTT. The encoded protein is CASSLDGSTEAFF.

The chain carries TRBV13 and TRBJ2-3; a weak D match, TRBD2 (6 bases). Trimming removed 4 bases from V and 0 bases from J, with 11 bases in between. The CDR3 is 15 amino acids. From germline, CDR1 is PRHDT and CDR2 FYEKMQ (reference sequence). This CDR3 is CASSSSVISTDTQYF. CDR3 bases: TGTGCCAGCAGCTCTAGCGTAATAAGCACAGATACGCAGTATTTT.

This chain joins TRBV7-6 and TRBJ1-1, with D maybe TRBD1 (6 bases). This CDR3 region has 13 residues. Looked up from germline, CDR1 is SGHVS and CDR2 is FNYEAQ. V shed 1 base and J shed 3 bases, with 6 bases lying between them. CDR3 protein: CASSLGTDTEAFF. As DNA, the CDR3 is TGTGCCAGCAGCTTAGGGACAGACACTGAAGCTTTCTTT.

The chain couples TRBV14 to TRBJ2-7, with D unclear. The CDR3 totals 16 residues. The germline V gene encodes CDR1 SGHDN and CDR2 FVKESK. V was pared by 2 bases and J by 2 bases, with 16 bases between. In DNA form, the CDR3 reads TGTGCCAGCAGCCAAAACCTGCTAGGTTTTACCTACGAGCAGTACTTC. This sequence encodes CASSQNLLGFTYEQYF.

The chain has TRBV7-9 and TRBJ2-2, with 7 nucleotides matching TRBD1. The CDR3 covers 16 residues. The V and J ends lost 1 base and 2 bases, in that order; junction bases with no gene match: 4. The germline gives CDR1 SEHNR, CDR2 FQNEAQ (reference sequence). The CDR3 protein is CASSLVGTVNTGELFF. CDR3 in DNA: TGTGCCAGCAGCTTAGTCGGGACAGTCAACACCGGGGAGCTGTTTTTT.

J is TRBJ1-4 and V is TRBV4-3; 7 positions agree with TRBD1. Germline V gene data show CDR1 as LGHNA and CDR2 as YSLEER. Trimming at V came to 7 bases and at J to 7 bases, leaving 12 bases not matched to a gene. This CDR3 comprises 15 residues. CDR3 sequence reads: CASTPRGQGGEKLFF. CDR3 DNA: TGCGCCAGCACCCCGAGGGGGCAGGGGGGTGAAAAACTGTTTTTT.

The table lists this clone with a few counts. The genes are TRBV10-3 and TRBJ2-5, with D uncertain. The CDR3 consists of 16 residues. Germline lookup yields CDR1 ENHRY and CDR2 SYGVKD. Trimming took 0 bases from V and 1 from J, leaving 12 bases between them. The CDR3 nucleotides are TGTGCCATCAGTGAGTCGTGGTCCCCGGTCCAAGAGACCCAGTACTTC. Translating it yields CAISESWSPVQETQYF.

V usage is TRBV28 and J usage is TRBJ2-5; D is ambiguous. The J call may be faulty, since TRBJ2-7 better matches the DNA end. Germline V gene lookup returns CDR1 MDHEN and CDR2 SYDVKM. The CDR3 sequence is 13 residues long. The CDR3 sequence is CATNPSRNYEQYF. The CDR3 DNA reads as TGTGCCACCAACCCATCACGGAACTACGAGCAGTACTTC.